The rows below give T cell receptor beta chains drawn from one sample of a study of cytomegalovirus exposure and HLA in healthy donors. Method: immunoSEQ multiplex PCR; TCRdb's copy keeps in-frame clones and lacks some. This sample has under 130,000 clones, with 78% found just once. The sequenced sample consisted of PBMCs. The receptors were gathered from a man aged 30-40 years in good health and CMV-seronegative. Each CDR3 is given with its conserved first and last residue. Fields, in order: V gene, J gene, D gene, clone size, CDR3 protein, CDR3 DNA. D genes are given only for firm matches. Not every row has a clone size; where given, it reads once, few, many or a size class.

V gene: TRBV10-1; J gene: TRBJ1-2; D gene: .; clone size: .; CDR3 protein: CASSEVRNYGYTF; CDR3 DNA: TGCGCCAGCAGTGAGGTACGGAACTATGGCTACACCTTC
V gene: TRBV27; J gene: TRBJ2-1; D gene: TRBD1; clone size: .; CDR3 protein: CASSISTGGSEQFF; CDR3 DNA: TGTGCCAGCAGTATCTCGACAGGGGGTAGTGAGCAGTTCTTC
V gene: TRBV7-9; J gene: TRBJ1-5; D gene: .; clone size: .; CDR3 protein: CASSLVAGGSNQPQHF; CDR3 DNA: TGTGCCAGCAGCTTAGTTGCGGGGGGTAGCAATCAGCCCCAGCATTTT
V gene: TRBV6-1; J gene: TRBJ2-7; D gene: TRBD2; clone size: .; CDR3 protein: CASFGSGGQPYEQYF; CDR3 DNA: TGTGCCAGCTTTGGGAGCGGGGGCCAACCCTACGAGCAGTACTTC
V gene: TRBV5-4; J gene: TRBJ2-2; D gene: TRBD1; clone size: .; CDR3 protein: CASSWDSNTGELFF; CDR3 DNA: TGTGCCAGCAGCTGGGACAGTAACACCGGGGAGCTGTTTTTT
V gene: TRBV10-3; J gene: TRBJ2-3; D gene: TRBD2; clone size: .; CDR3 protein: CAISASWTSGADTQYF; CDR3 DNA: TGTGCCATCAGTGCTTCGTGGACTAGTGGCGCAGATACGCAGTATTTT
V gene: TRBV14; J gene: TRBJ2-7; D gene: TRBD2; clone size: few; CDR3 protein: CASSRGTSDTLSSYEQYF; CDR3 DNA: TGTGCCAGCAGCCGAGGGACTAGCGATACGTTATCCTCCTACGAGCAGTACTTC
V gene: TRBV9; J gene: TRBJ1-2; D gene: TRBD1; clone size: .; CDR3 protein: CASTTGEPFNYGYTF; CDR3 DNA: TGTGCCAGCACGACAGGGGAACCTTTCAACTATGGCTACACCTTC
V gene: TRBV12-5; J gene: TRBJ2-3; D gene: .; clone size: .; CDR3 protein: CASGLFSVDTQYF; CDR3 DNA: TGTGCTAGTGGTTTGTTTTCGGTGGATACGCAGTATTTT
V gene: TRBV6-1; J gene: TRBJ2-3; D gene: TRBD2; clone size: .; CDR3 protein: CASSETSGGSTDTQYF; CDR3 DNA: TGTGCCAGCAGTGAAACGAGCGGGGGCAGCACAGATACGCAGTATTTT
V gene: TRBV10-2; J gene: TRBJ1-5; D gene: .; clone size: .; CDR3 protein: CASRWTQNQPQHF; CDR3 DNA: TGCGCCAGCAGATGGACACAAAATCAGCCCCAGCATTTT
V gene: TRBV7-9; J gene: TRBJ2-7; D gene: .; clone size: .; CDR3 protein: CASSRTESYEQYF; CDR3 DNA: TGTGCCAGCAGCAGGACAGAGTCCTACGAGCAGTACTTC
V gene: TRBV29-1; J gene: TRBJ2-1; D gene: TRBD2; clone size: .; CDR3 protein: CSVSIAGIYNEQFF; CDR3 DNA: TGCAGCGTTTCAATAGCGGGAATTTACAATGAGCAGTTCTTC
V gene: TRBV6-5; J gene: TRBJ1-1; D gene: TRBD1; clone size: .; CDR3 protein: CASCGTGGYTEAFF; CDR3 DNA: TGTGCCAGCTGTGGGACAGGGGGCTATACTGAAGCTTTCTTT
V gene: TRBV6-5; J gene: TRBJ1-1; D gene: .; clone size: .; CDR3 protein: CASRGRAATEAFF; CDR3 DNA: TGTGCCAGCAGGGGCAGGGCGGCCACTGAAGCTTTCTTT
V gene: TRBV6-6; J gene: TRBJ1-3; D gene: TRBD1; clone size: .; CDR3 protein: CASSYSTGTSGNTIYF; CDR3 DNA: TGTGCCAGCAGTTACTCGACAGGGACCAGCGGAAACACCATATATTTT
V gene: TRBV5-1; J gene: TRBJ1-1; D gene: TRBD1; clone size: .; CDR3 protein: CASSVTGQNTEAFF; CDR3 DNA: TGCGCCAGCAGCGTGACAGGGCAGAACACTGAAGCTTTCTTT
V gene: TRBV27; J gene: TRBJ2-2; D gene: .; clone size: .; CDR3 protein: CASSFDRTSGELFF; CDR3 DNA: TGTGCCAGCAGTTTCGACAGGACCTCCGGGGAGCTGTTTTTT
V gene: TRBV6-4; J gene: TRBJ2-5; D gene: TRBD2; clone size: .; CDR3 protein: CASSRLAGEQETQYF; CDR3 DNA: TGTGCCAGCAGCCGACTAGCGGGGGAACAAGAGACCCAGTACTTC
V gene: TRBV18; J gene: TRBJ1-2; D gene: .; clone size: .; CDR3 protein: CASSPEAAVTGYTF; CDR3 DNA: TGTGCCAGCTCACCCGAGGCGGCGGTGACCGGCTACACCTTC
V gene: TRBV5-1; J gene: TRBJ1-2; D gene: .; clone size: .; CDR3 protein: CASSLVTTGSPRTFIGYTF; CDR3 DNA: TGCGCCAGCAGCTTGGTCACTACAGGGAGCCCACGGACGTTTATTGGCTACACCTTC
V gene: TRBV5-6; J gene: TRBJ2-7; D gene: .; clone size: .; CDR3 protein: CASSLVGTSSSYEQYF; CDR3 DNA: TGTGCCAGCAGCTTGGTTGGGACTTCAAGCTCCTACGAGCAGTACTTC
V gene: TRBV5-5; J gene: TRBJ1-2; D gene: .; clone size: .; CDR3 protein: CASSLVGHRYTF; CDR3 DNA: TGTGCCAGCAGCTTGGTCGGACATAGGTACACCTTC
V gene: TRBV10-1; J gene: TRBJ2-3; D gene: .; clone size: once; CDR3 protein: CASSRFPGDTQYF; CDR3 DNA: TGCGCCAGCAGTCGCTTTCCAGGAGATACGCAGTATTTT
V gene: TRBV30; J gene: TRBJ2-4; D gene: TRBD2; clone size: .; CDR3 protein: CAWQREGTNIQYF; CDR3 DNA: TGTGCCTGGCAAAGGGAGGGGACAAACATTCAGTACTTC
V gene: TRBV5-5; J gene: TRBJ1-5; D gene: TRBD1; clone size: .; CDR3 protein: CASSLEQGSQPQHF; CDR3 DNA: TGTGCCAGCAGCCTGGAACAGGGGAGTCAGCCCCAGCATTTT
V gene: TRBV7-6; J gene: TRBJ2-2; D gene: .; clone size: .; CDR3 protein: CASSFNHWNTGELFF; CDR3 DNA: TGTGCCAGCAGCTTCAATCACTGGAACACCGGGGAGCTGTTTTTT
V gene: TRBV19; J gene: TRBJ1-4; D gene: .; clone size: .; CDR3 protein: CASSRQKLNEKLFF; CDR3 DNA: TGTGCCAGTTCCAGACAGAAACTAAATGAAAAACTGTTTTTT
V gene: TRBV28; J gene: TRBJ2-2; D gene: TRBD2; clone size: .; CDR3 protein: CASRLAGGPGELFF; CDR3 DNA: TGTGCCAGTCGACTAGCGGGAGGCCCCGGGGAGCTGTTTTTT
V gene: TRBV2; J gene: TRBJ2-1; D gene: TRBD2; clone size: .; CDR3 protein: CASNLEAGVGEQFF; CDR3 DNA: TGTGCCAGTAACCTAGAGGCGGGAGTTGGTGAGCAGTTCTTC
V gene: TRBV27; J gene: TRBJ2-4; D gene: TRBD1; clone size: .; CDR3 protein: CASSSSGGNIQYF; CDR3 DNA: TGTGCCAGCAGTTCTTCAGGGGGAAACATTCAGTACTTC
V gene: TRBV28; J gene: TRBJ1-1; D gene: TRBD1; clone size: .; CDR3 protein: CASTTGGGTEAFF; CDR3 DNA: TGTGCCAGCACGACAGGGGGCGGCACTGAAGCTTTCTTT
V gene: TRBV12-5; J gene: TRBJ2-1; D gene: .; clone size: .; CDR3 protein: CASGLSDSYNEQFF; CDR3 DNA: TGTGCTAGTGGTTTGTCCGACAGCTACAATGAGCAGTTCTTC
V gene: TRBV4-1; J gene: TRBJ1-1; D gene: .; clone size: .; CDR3 protein: CASSQEGQNTEAFF; CDR3 DNA: TGCGCCAGCAGCCAAGAGGGACAGAACACTGAAGCTTTCTTT
V gene: TRBV4-3; J gene: TRBJ2-7; D gene: TRBD2; clone size: .; CDR3 protein: CASSQWRETSGRGNPSYEQYF; CDR3 DNA: TGCGCCAGCAGCCAGTGGAGGGAGACTAGCGGGAGGGGTAATCCTTCCTACGAGCAGTACTTC
V gene: TRBV30; J gene: TRBJ1-1; D gene: .; clone size: .; CDR3 protein: CAWIRGDHNTEAFF; CDR3 DNA: TGTGCCTGGATACGGGGGGACCACAACACTGAAGCTTTCTTT
V gene: TRBV30; J gene: TRBJ2-1; D gene: TRBD2; clone size: once; CDR3 protein: CAWSPGLAIRDNEQFF; CDR3 DNA: TGTGCCTGGAGCCCGGGACTAGCGATTCGTGACAATGAGCAGTTCTTC
V gene: TRBV21-1; J gene: TRBJ1-4; D gene: .; clone size: .; CDR3 protein: CASSNSRPGTGKEGTGEKLFF; CDR3 DNA: TGTGCCAGCAGCAATTCAAGACCTGGGACAGGGAAAGAAGGGACGGGTGAAAAACTGTTTTTT
V gene: TRBV18; J gene: TRBJ2-7; D gene: TRBD1; clone size: .; CDR3 protein: CASSPRVAQGGEQYF; CDR3 DNA: TGTGCCAGCTCACCACGGGTCGCACAGGGGGGCGAGCAGTACTTC
V gene: TRBV9; J gene: TRBJ2-7; D gene: TRBD1; clone size: .; CDR3 protein: CASSWRQGTEQYF; CDR3 DNA: TGTGCCAGCAGCTGGCGACAGGGAACCGAGCAGTACTTC
V gene: TRBV4-3; J gene: TRBJ1-6; D gene: .; clone size: .; CDR3 protein: CASSQGRRSPLHF; CDR3 DNA: TGCGCCAGCAGCCAAGGACGGCGGTCACCCCTCCACTTT
V gene: TRBV11-2; J gene: TRBJ2-7; D gene: .; clone size: .; CDR3 protein: CASSSAGIEQYF; CDR3 DNA: TGTGCCAGCAGCTCGGCAGGGATCGAGCAGTACTTC
V gene: TRBV9; J gene: TRBJ2-7; D gene: TRBD1; clone size: few; CDR3 protein: CASSTGQGFYEQYF; CDR3 DNA: TGTGCCAGCAGCACGGGACAGGGTTTCTACGAGCAGTACTTC
V gene: TRBV7-6; J gene: TRBJ1-2; D gene: TRBD1; clone size: .; CDR3 protein: CASSLGRTGGDYGYTF; CDR3 DNA: TGTGCCAGCAGCTTAGGGAGGACAGGAGGTGACTATGGCTACACCTTC
V gene: TRBV5-1; J gene: TRBJ1-1; D gene: .; clone size: .; CDR3 protein: CASSGGRSNTEAFF; CDR3 DNA: TGCGCCAGCAGCGGAGGGAGGTCCAACACTGAAGCTTTCTTT
V gene: TRBV10-3; J gene: TRBJ2-2; D gene: TRBD1; clone size: few; CDR3 protein: CAISEPGQGARTGELFF; CDR3 DNA: TGTGCCATCAGTGAGCCGGGCCAGGGGGCGAGGACCGGGGAGCTGTTTTTT
V gene: TRBV19; J gene: TRBJ1-5; D gene: .; clone size: .; CDR3 protein: CASSIRQPQHF; CDR3 DNA: TGTGCCAGTAGTATCCGGCAGCCCCAGCATTTT
V gene: TRBV5-1; J gene: TRBJ2-7; D gene: .; clone size: .; CDR3 protein: CASSPEGTLPSEQYF; CDR3 DNA: TGCGCCAGCAGCCCGGAAGGGACACTCCCCTCCGAGCAGTACTTC
V gene: TRBV6-1; J gene: TRBJ1-5; D gene: .; clone size: .; CDR3 protein: CASSDGQYQPQHF; CDR3 DNA: TGTGCCAGCAGTGATGGACAGTATCAGCCCCAGCATTTT
V gene: TRBV5-1; J gene: TRBJ2-7; D gene: .; clone size: once; CDR3 protein: CASSSHARVRNEQYF; CDR3 DNA: TGCGCCAGCAGCTCCCACGCCAGGGTACGGAACGAGCAGTACTTC
V gene: TRBV29-1; J gene: TRBJ2-7; D gene: .; clone size: .; CDR3 protein: CSVQGRGRGYEQYF; CDR3 DNA: TGCAGCGTTCAGGGCAGGGGACGAGGCTACGAGCAGTACTTC
V gene: TRBV27; J gene: TRBJ1-1; D gene: .; clone size: .; CDR3 protein: CASNAPGYTEAFF; CDR3 DNA: TGTGCCAGCAACGCGCCAGGTTACACTGAAGCTTTCTTT
V gene: TRBV5-1; J gene: TRBJ2-1; D gene: .; clone size: .; CDR3 protein: CASSLGQPHEQFF; CDR3 DNA: TGCGCCAGCAGCTTGGGACAACCCCATGAGCAGTTCTTC